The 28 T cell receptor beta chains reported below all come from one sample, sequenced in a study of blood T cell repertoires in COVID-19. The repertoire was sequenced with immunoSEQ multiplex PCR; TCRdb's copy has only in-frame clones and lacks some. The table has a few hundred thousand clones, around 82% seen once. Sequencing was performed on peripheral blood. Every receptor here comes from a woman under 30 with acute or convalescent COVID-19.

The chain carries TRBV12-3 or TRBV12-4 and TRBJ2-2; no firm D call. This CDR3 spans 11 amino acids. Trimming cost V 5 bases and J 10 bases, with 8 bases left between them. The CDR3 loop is CASSVRSELFF. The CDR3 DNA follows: TGTGCCAGCAGTGTCCGTTCGGAGCTGTTTTTT.

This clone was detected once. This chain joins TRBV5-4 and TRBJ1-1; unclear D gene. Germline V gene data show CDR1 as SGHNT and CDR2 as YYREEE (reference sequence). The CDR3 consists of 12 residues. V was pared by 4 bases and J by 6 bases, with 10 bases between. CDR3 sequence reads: CASSSGEAEAFF. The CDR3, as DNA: TGTGCCAGCAGCAGCGGGGAGGCTGAAGCTTTCTTT. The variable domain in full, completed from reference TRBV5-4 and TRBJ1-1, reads ETGVTQSPTHLIKTRGQQVTLRCSSQSGHNTVSWYQQALGQGPQFIFQYYREEENGRGNFPPRFSGLQFPNYSSELNVNALELDDSALYLCASSSGEAEAFFGQGTRLTVV.

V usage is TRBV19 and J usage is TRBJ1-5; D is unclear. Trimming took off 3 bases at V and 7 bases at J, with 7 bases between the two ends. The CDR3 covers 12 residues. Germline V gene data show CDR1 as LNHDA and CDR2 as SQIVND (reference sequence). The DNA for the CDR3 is TGTGCCAGTAGTATCCCAGGCCAGCCCCAGCATTTT. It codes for CASSIPGQPQHF.

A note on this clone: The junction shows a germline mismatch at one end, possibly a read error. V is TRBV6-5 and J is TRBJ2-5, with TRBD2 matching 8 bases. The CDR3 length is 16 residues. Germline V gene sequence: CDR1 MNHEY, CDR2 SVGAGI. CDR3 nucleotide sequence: TGTGCCGGCAGTTACGGTGTTAGCGGGGATCAAGAGACCCAGTACTTC. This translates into CAGSYGVSGDQETQYF.

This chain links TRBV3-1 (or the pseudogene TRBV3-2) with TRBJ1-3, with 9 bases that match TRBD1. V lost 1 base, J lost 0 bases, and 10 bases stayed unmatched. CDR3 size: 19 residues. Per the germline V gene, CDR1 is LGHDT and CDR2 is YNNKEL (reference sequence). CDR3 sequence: CASSQGYRDRAVSGNTIYF. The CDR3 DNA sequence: TGTGCCAGCAGCCAAGGATACCGGGACAGGGCAGTCTCTGGAAACACCATATATTTT.

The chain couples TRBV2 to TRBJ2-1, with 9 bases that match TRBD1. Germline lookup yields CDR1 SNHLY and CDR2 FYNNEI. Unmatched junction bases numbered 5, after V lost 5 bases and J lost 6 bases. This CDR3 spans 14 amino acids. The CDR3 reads CASSWDREGNEQFF. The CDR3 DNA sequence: TGTGCCAGCAGTTGGGACAGGGAAGGCAATGAGCAGTTCTTC. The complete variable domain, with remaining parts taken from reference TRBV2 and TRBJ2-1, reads EPEVTQTPSHQVTQMGQEVILRCVPISNHLYFYWYRQILGQKVEFLVSFYNNEISEKSEIFDDQFSVERPDGSNFTLKIRSTKLEDSAMYFCASSWDREGNEQFFGPGTRLTVL.

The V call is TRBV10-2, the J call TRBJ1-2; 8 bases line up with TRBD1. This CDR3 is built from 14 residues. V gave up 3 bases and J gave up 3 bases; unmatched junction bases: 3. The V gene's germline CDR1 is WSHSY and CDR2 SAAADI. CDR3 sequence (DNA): TGCGCCAGCAGTGAATTGGACAGGGACTATGGCTACACCTTC. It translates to CASSELDRDYGYTF.

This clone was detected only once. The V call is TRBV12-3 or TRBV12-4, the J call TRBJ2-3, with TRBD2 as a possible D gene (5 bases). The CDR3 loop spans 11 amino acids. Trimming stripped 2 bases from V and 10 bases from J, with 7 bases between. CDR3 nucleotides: TGTGCCAGCAGTTTACGGGATGCGCAGTATTTT. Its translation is CASSLRDAQYF.

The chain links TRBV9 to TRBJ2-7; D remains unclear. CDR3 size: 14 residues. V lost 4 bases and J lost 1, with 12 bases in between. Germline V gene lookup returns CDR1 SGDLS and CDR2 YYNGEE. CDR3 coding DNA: TGTGCCAGCAGCCAAGACTTTGGTTCCTACGAGCAGTACTTC. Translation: CASSQDFGSYEQYF.

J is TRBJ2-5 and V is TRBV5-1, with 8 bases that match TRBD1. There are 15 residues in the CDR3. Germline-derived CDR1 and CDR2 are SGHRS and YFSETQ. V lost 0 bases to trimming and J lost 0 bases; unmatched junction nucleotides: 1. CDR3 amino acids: CASSLGDRNQETQYF. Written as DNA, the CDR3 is TGCGCCAGCAGCTTGGGGGACAGGAACCAAGAGACCCAGTACTTC.

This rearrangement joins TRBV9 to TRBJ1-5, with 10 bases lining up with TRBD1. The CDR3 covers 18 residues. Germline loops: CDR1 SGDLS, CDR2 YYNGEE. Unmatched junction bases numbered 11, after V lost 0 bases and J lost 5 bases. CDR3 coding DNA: TGTGCCAGCAGCGTAGGGCCCTTAGGGACAGGGGCAGATCAGCCCCAGCATTTT. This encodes CASSVGPLGTGADQPQHF.

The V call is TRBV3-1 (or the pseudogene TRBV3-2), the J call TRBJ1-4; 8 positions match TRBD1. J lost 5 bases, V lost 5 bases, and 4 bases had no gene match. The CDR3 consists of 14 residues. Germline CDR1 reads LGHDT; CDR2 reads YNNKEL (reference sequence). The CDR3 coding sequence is TGTGCCAGCAGCATACGGACAGGGAATGAAAAACTGTTTTTT. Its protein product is CASSIRTGNEKLFF.

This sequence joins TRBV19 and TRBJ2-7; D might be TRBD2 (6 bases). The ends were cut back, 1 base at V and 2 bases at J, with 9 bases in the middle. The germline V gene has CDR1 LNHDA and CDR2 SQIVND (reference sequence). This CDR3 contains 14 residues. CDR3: CASSIVGGAYEQYF. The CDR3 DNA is TGTGCCAGTAGTATAGTTGGCGGGGCCTACGAGCAGTACTTC.

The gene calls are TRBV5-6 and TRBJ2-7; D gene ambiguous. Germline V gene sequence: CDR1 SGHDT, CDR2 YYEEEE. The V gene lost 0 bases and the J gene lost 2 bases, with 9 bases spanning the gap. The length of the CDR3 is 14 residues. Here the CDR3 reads CASSLDSLAYEQYF. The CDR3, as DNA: TGTGCCAGCAGCTTGGACAGCCTCGCCTACGAGCAGTACTTC.

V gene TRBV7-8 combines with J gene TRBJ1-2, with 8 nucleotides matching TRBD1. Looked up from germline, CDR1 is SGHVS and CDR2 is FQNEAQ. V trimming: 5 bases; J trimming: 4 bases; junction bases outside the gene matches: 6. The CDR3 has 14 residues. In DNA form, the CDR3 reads TGTGCCAGCAGCGATACAGGGGGGATCTATGGCTACACCTTC. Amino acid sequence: CASSDTGGIYGYTF.

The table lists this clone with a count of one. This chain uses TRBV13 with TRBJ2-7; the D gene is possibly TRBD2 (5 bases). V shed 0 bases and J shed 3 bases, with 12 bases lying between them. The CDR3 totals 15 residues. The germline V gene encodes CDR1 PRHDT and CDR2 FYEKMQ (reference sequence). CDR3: CASSLGSSRNYEQYF. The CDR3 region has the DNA TGTGCCAGCAGCTTAGGGTCTAGCAGAAACTACGAGCAGTACTTC.

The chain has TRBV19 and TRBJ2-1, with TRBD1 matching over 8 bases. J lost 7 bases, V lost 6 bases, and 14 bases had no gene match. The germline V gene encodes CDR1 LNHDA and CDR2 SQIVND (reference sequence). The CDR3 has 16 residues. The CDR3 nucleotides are TGTGCCAGTAGCCACTTTCGGCAGGGGGCAAGGAATGAGCAGTTCTTC. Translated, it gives CASSHFRQGARNEQFF.

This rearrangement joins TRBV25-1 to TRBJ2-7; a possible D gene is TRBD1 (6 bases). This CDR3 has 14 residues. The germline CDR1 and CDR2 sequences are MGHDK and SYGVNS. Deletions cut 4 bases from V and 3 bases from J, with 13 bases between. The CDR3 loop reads CASSGSGASYEQYF. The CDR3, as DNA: TGTGCCAGCAGTGGGTCAGGGGCTAGCTACGAGCAGTACTTC.

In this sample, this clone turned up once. CDR3 sequence: CASSPAGANYGYTF. The DNA of the CDR3 is TGTGCCAGCAGCCCAGCGGGGGCTAACTATGGCTACACCTTC. The chain is built from TRBV7-2 and TRBJ1-2; the D gene is possibly TRBD1 (5 bases). Trimming pared 5 bases from V and 0 bases from J, leaving 10 bases between. Germline lookup yields CDR1 SGHTA and CDR2 FQGNSA. CDR3 size: 14 residues.

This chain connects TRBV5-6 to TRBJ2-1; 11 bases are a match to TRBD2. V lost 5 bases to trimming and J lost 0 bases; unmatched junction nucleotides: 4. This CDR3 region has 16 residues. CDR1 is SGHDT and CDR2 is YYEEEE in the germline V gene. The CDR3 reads CASRYTSGSSYNEQFF. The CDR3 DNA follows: TGTGCCAGCAGATATACTAGCGGGAGCTCCTACAATGAGCAGTTCTTC.

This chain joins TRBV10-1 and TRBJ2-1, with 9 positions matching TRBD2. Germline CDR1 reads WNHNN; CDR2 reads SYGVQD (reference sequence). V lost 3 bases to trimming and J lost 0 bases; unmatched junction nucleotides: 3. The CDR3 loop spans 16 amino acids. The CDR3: CASSDGTSRSYNEQFF. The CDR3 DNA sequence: TGCGCCAGCAGTGACGGGACTAGCCGCTCCTACAATGAGCAGTTCTTC.

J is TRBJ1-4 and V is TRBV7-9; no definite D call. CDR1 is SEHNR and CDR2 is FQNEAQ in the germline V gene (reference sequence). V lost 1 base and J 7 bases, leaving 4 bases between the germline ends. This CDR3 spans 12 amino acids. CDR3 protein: CASSLGLEKLFF. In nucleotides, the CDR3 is TGTGCCAGCAGCTTAGGGCTTGAAAAACTGTTTTTT. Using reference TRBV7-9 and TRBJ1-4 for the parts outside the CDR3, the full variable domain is DTGVSQNPRHKITKRGQNVTFRCDPISEHNRLYWYRQTLGQGPEFLTYFQNEAQLEKSRLLSDRFSAERPKGSFSTLEIQRTEQGDSAMYLCASSLGLEKLFFGSGTQLSVL.

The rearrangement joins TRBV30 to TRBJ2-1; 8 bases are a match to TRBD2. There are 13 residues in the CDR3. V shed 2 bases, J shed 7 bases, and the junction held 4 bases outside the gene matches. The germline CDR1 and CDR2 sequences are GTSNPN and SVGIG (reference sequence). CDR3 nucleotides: TGTGCCTGGAGTTGGTCTAGCGGGAATGAGCAGTTCTTC. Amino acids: CAWSWSSGNEQFF. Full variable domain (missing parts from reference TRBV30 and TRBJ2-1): SQTIHQWPATLVQPVGSPLSLECTVEGTSNPNLYWYRQAAGRGLQLLFYSVGIGQISSEVPQNLSASRPQDRQFILSSKKLLLSDSGFYLCAWSWSSGNEQFFGPGTRLTVL.

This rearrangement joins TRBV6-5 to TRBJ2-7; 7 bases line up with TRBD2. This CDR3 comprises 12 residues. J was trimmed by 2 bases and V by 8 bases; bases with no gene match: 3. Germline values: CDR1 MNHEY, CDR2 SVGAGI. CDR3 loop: CASRGLAYEQYF. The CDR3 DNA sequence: TGTGCCAGCCGAGGACTAGCCTACGAGCAGTACTTC.

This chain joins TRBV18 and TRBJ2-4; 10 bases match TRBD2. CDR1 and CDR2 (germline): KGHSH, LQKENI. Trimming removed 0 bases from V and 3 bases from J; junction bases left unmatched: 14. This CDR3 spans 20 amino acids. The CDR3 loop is CASSPPRRLAGDFVKNIQYF. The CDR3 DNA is TGTGCCAGCTCACCACCGAGGAGGCTAGCGGGAGATTTTGTCAAAAACATTCAGTACTTC.

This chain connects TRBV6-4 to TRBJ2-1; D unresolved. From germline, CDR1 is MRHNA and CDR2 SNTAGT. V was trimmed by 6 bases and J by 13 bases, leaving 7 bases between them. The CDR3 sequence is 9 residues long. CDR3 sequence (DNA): TGTGCCAGCAGCCAGTCTCAGTTCTTC. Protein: CASSQSQFF.

CDR3 sequence (DNA): TGTGCCAGCAGCGCGGGACTAGCCGCCTACGAGCAGTACTTC. Protein product: CASSAGLAAYEQYF. The chain has TRBV7-8 and TRBJ2-7; 9 positions match TRBD2. The CDR3 runs 14 residues. CDR1 and CDR2 from the germline V gene are SGHVS and FQNEAQ. V lost 5 bases to trimming and J lost 2 bases; unmatched junction nucleotides: 4.

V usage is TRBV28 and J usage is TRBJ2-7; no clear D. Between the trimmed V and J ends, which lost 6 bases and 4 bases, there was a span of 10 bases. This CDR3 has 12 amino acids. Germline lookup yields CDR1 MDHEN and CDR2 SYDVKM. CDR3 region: CASSHPRYEQYF. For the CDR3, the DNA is TGTGCCAGCAGCCACCCTAGATACGAGCAGTACTTC.